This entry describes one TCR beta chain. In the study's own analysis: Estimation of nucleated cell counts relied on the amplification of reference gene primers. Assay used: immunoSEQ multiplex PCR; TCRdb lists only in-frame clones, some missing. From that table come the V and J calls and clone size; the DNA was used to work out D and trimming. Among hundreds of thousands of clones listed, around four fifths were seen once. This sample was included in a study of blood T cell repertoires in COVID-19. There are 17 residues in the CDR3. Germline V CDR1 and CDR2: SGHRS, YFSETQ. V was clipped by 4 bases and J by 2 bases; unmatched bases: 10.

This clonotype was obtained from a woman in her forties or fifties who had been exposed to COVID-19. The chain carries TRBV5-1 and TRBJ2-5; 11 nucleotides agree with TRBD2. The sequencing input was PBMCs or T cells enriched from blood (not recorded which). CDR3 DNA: TGCGCCAGCAGCCTCGGAGGTATAGCGGGGGGGCAAGAGACCCAGTACTTC. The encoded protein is CASSLGGIAGGQETQYF. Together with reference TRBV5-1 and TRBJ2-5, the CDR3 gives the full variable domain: KAGVTQTPRYLIKTRGQQVTLSCSPISGHRSVSWYQQTPGQGLQFLFEYFSETQRNKGNFPGRFSGRQFSNSRSEMNVSTLELGDSALYLCASSLGGIAGGQETQYFGPGTRLLVL.